Below, 27 T cell receptor beta chains from the same sample are listed, as sequenced in a study of tumor-infiltrating lymphocytes in primary liver carcinoma. The authors made TCR beta cDNA from approximately 490 ng total RNA with a constant-region primer. What produced the TCR beta libraries was three nested multiplex PCR rounds using slightly modified ARM-PCR. TRBV1-TRBV30 forward primers paired with a C-beta reverse primer were used in the first two PCR rounds, which ran roughly 10 cycles each. One entry per CDR3 protein results from TCRdb running MiXCR on the multiplex PCR reads. There are some 120,000 distinct CDR3 sequences in the sample; 64% occur only once, and around 8.4% lies in the top ten. Without any cell sorting, about 19-31 mg of bulk tissue yielded co-extracted RNA and DNA. Sequencing input: liver tumor tissue from sampling region 3. Noted subset: tumor region T3, left-lateral pole. The receptors were gathered from a woman in her fifties or sixties with primary liver carcinoma and hepatitis B virus infection.

This clonotype was seen many times. The chain employs TRBV7-8 and TRBJ2-3; D not certain. Trimming pared 1 base from V and 1 base from J, leaving 12 bases between. This CDR3 spans 16 amino acids. The germline V gene encodes CDR1 SGHVS and CDR2 FQNEAQ. In DNA form, the CDR3 reads TGTGCCAGCAGCTTAGTAAACCTATTGGGCACAGATACGCAGTATTTT. Amino acids: CASSLVNLLGTDTQYF.

A note on this clonotype: A much larger clone differs from this one at a single base, so this may be a read error. The rearrangement links TRBV5-5 to TRBJ2-4, with 9 nucleotides matching TRBD1. The ends lost 4 bases at V and 2 bases at J; junction bases unmatched: 10. The germline CDR1 and CDR2 sequences are SGHKS and YYEKEE (reference sequence). This CDR3 region has 17 residues. In DNA form, the CDR3 reads TGTGCCAGCAGCCTTGACAGGGGGAACCTAACCAAAAACATTCAGTACTTC. Translating it yields CASSLDRGNLTKNIQYF. Supplemented by reference TRBV5-5 and TRBJ2-4, the full variable domain reads DAGVTQSPTHLIKTRGQQVTLRCSPISGHKSVSWYQQVLGQGPQFIFQYYEKEERGRGNFPDRFSARQFPNYSSELNVNALLLGDSALYLCASSLDRGNLTKNIQYFGAGTRLSVL.

This clonotype was counted at least ten times. This CDR3 is CASKSRQSNPYEQYF. CDR3 in DNA: TGTGCCAGCAAATCCCGACAGTCCAACCCCTACGAGCAGTACTTC. The V and J genes are TRBV6-1 and TRBJ2-7, with a possible D match to TRBD1 (5 bases). Trimming cost V 7 bases and J 2 bases, with 18 bases left between them. This CDR3 comprises 15 residues. Germline CDR1 is MNHNS and CDR2 is SASEGT.

Regarding this clonotype: A much larger clone lies one base from this, so it may be a read error. The V gene is TRBV6-1, the J gene TRBJ2-1; TRBD2 aligns across 9 bases. CDR3 size: 15 residues. Germline V gene sequence: CDR1 MNHNS, CDR2 SASEGT. The CDR3 nucleotides are TGTGCCAGCACTTCCGGGACTAGCTTCTACAATGGGCAGTTCTTC. It translates to CASTSGTSFYNGQFF.

About this clonotype itself: Compared with germline, one end of the junction differs, possibly owing to a read error. The CDR3, as DNA: TGCGGCGCAACAGGGTCAGGCACAGATACTCAGTATTTT. Its translation is CGATGSGTDTQYF. V is TRBV29-1 and J is TRBJ2-3, with a weak D call TRBD1 (6 bases). CDR3 length: 13 amino acids. Germline V gene sequence: CDR1 SQVTM, CDR2 ANQGSEA.

Concerning this clonotype: The CDR3 carries no conserved terminal phenylalanine or tryptophan, so it likely arises from a read error. The DNA is left out, because the CDR3 cannot be placed on it with certainty; the CDR3 is given as TCRdb lists it. This chain uses TRBV4-1 with TRBJ1-4. Germline V CDR1 and CDR2: MGHRA, YSYEKL. Termini included, the CDR3 measures 15 amino acids. CDR3 loop: CASSQEVPSNEKLFL.

Comment on this clonotype: The junction shows a germline mismatch at one end, possibly a read error. V usage is TRBV11-2 and J usage is TRBJ2-1; 15 nucleotides line up with TRBD2. This CDR3 is 16 amino acids long. Germline CDR1 reads SGHAT; CDR2 reads FQNNGV. CDR3 in amino acids: CASSYGGLAGGGELSF. For the CDR3, the DNA is TGTGCCAGCAGCTACGGTGGACTAGCGGGGGGGGGTGAGCTGTCCTTC.

The sample holds a few counts of this clonotype. A much larger clone differs by one base, so this may be a read error. This sequence joins TRBV28 and TRBJ1-2; D is ambiguous. Germline values: CDR1 MDHEN, CDR2 SYDVKM. There are 11 residues in the CDR3. Here the CDR3 reads CVSTKFRGYTF. Written as DNA, the CDR3 is TGTGTCAGCACCAAATTTCGGGGCTACACCTTC.

As for this clonotype: A much larger clone sits a single nucleotide away, making a read error possible. The chain recombines TRBV5-5 with TRBJ1-5; a possible D gene is TRBD1 (6 bases). V lost 0 bases and J 6 bases, leaving 10 bases between the germline ends. The length of the CDR3 is 14 residues. Germline V lookup: CDR1 SGHKS, CDR2 YYEKEE (reference sequence). This CDR3 is CASSLDTGSQPQHF. The CDR3 region has the DNA TGTGCCAGCAGCTTGGACACAGGGAGTCAGCCCCAGCATTTT.

Concerning this clonotype: Because it lacks the conserved phenylalanine or tryptophan at the end, this CDR3 is likely a read error. The genes are TRBV11-3 and TRBJ2-3, with TRBD1 identical over 9 bases. The J call is doubtful: the DNA matches TRBJ1-5 better. The CDR3 totals 14 residues. Germline CDR1 reads SGHNT; CDR2 reads YENEEA. For the CDR3, the DNA is TGTGCCAGCAGCTTAACACAGGGGGCAGATATGCAGCATCTT. It translates to CASSLTQGADMQHL.

This clonotype was seen ten or more times. V usage is TRBV6-6 and J usage is TRBJ2-7; no clear D. The CDR3 runs 12 residues. Germline V CDR1 and CDR2: MNHNY, SVGAGI (reference sequence). V was trimmed by 5 bases and J by 4 bases, leaving 9 bases between them. The CDR3 spells CASSEPEYEQYF. In DNA form, the CDR3 reads TGTGCCAGCAGTGAGCCCGAGTACGAGCAGTACTTC.

This clonotype was picked up a small number of times. The rearrangement joins TRBV12-3 or TRBV12-4 to TRBJ2-2; a possible D gene is TRBD1 (5 bases). Deletions cut 1 base from V and 3 bases from J, with 12 bases between. The CDR3 runs to 16 residues. CDR3 protein: CASSLGGVGYTGELFF. In DNA, the CDR3 is TGTGCCAGCAGTTTAGGGGGCGTTGGATACACCGGGGAGCTGTTTTTT.

In its sample, this clonotype was seen once. As the CDR3 is not closed by the conserved phenylalanine or tryptophan, this likely results from a read error. V and J are TRBV6-1 and TRBJ2-7; perhaps TRBD1 as D (5 bases). Looked up from germline, CDR1 is MNHNS and CDR2 is SASEGT. V lost 2 bases and J lost 6, with 8 bases in between. CDR3 length: 12 residues. CDR3 nucleotide sequence: TGTGCCAGCAGTGAACAGGGCTGCGAGCAGTACCTC. It translates to CASSEQGCEQYL.

With regard to this clonotype: Likely a read error: the CDR3 ends without its conserved phenylalanine or tryptophan. The chain links TRBV11-2 to TRBJ2-5, with unresolved D. This CDR3 is built from 11 residues. Germline-derived CDR1 and CDR2 are SGHAT and FQNNGV. Trimming took off 7 bases at V and 4 bases at J, with 7 bases between the two ends. The CDR3 DNA reads TGTGCCAGCAATAATACAGAGACCCAGTACTCC. It translates to CASNNTETQYS.

In the case of this clonotype: A junction end diverges from the germline sequence, so it may reflect a read error. This sequence joins TRBV28 and TRBJ1-5; the D is unclear. CDR1 is MDHEN and CDR2 is SYDVKM in the germline V gene. This CDR3 spans 15 amino acids. The CDR3 is CASSLHGYSNKPQHF. The CDR3 region has the DNA TGTGCCAGCAGCTTACATGGGTATAGCAATAAGCCCCAGCATTTT.

The chain carries TRBV6-5 and TRBJ2-2, with TRBD1 matching over 7 bases. CDR1 MNHEY and CDR2 SVGAGI come from the germline V gene. V trimming: 0 bases; J trimming: 3 bases; junction bases outside the gene matches: 7. The CDR3 covers 17 residues. In nucleotides, the CDR3 is TGTGCCAGCAGTTACTCGAGTCAGGGGGATCACACCGGGGAGCTGTTTTTT. It yields the protein CASSYSSQGDHTGELFF.

Of note for this clonotype: A much bigger clone sits one base away, suggesting this may be a read error. This is likely a read error, given that the CDR3 carries no conserved phenylalanine or tryptophan at its end. The chain links TRBV6-1 to TRBJ2-1; D perhaps matches TRBD2 (5 bases). V lost 8 bases, J lost 3 bases, and 17 bases lay in between. The CDR3 loop spans 15 amino acids. Per germline, CDR1 MNHNS and CDR2 SASEGT. The CDR3 sequence is CASGREAGNYNEQFL. CDR3 sequence (DNA): TGTGCCAGCGGACGAGAGGCGGGTAACTACAATGAGCAGTTCCTC.

As to this clonotype: Given a much more abundant clone one base away, this may be a read error. The chain recombines TRBV6-2 or TRBV6-3 with TRBJ1-1; no clear D gene. Trimming took 6 bases from V and 0 from J, leaving 11 bases between them. Per the germline V gene, CDR1 is MNHEY and CDR2 is SVGEGT. The CDR3 runs to 14 residues. CDR3 in amino acids: CASSRLGLNTEAFF. DNA for the CDR3: TGTGCCAGCAGCCGACTCGGCTTGAACACTGAAGCTTTCTTT.

V is TRBV28 and J is TRBJ1-5; D unclear. This CDR3 spans 17 amino acids. Germline V gene lookup returns CDR1 MDHEN and CDR2 SYDVKM. V lost 2 bases, J lost 6 bases, and 20 bases lay in between. CDR3 sequence (DNA): TGTGCCAGCAGTTTAGGCTTCATAGGGTTTCGGCCTCAGCCCCAGCATTTT. This codes for CASSLGFIGFRPQPQHF.

Comment on this clonotype: The junction differs from germline at one of its ends, possibly a read error. This rearrangement joins TRBV29-1 to TRBJ2-7; 9 bases match TRBD1. Germline values: CDR1 SQVTM, CDR2 ANQGSEA. The CDR3 is 14 residues long. In DNA, the CDR3 is TGCAGCGTGTCCGGGACAGGGCTAGGCTACGAGCACTACTTC. Protein product: CSVSGTGLGYEHYF.

As regards this clonotype: The junction and the germline gene differ at one end; a read error may be behind it. The genes are TRBV5-4 and TRBJ2-1, with TRBD2 matching over 8 bases. This CDR3 has 16 residues. Germline-derived CDR1 and CDR2 are SGHNT and YYREEE (reference sequence). The CDR3 DNA reads TGTACCAGCAGCTCGGCGGGCGGGAGGTCCTACAATGAGCAGCTCTTC. Amino acid sequence: CTSSSAGGRSYNEQLF. Based on the CDR3 plus reference TRBV5-4 and TRBJ2-1, the full variable domain is ETGVTQSPTHLIKTRGQQVTLRCSSQSGHNTVSWYQQALGQGPQFIFQYYREEENGRGNFPPRFSGLQFPNYSSELNVNALELDDSALYLCTSSSAGGRSYNEQLFGPGTRLTVL.

On this clonotype: A much larger clone lies a single base off, so this may be a read error. The J gene is TRBJ1-6, the V gene TRBV14; no clear D gene. The CDR3 is 13 residues long. The germline CDR1 and CDR2 sequences are SGHDN and FVKESK. The V end lost 0 bases, the J end lost 14 bases, and 11 bases lay between the germline ends. The CDR3, as DNA: TGTGCCAGCAGCCAAGATCATTCGTCTGCCCTCCACTTT. This translates into CASSQDHSSALHF.

The chain links TRBV29-1 to TRBJ2-3; TRBD2 agrees at 9 bases. CDR3 length: 16 amino acids. V was clipped by 0 bases and J by 1 base; unmatched bases: 5. CDR1 is SQVTM and CDR2 is ANQGSEA in the germline V gene. The CDR3 sequence: CSVEEGSGRCTDTQYF. In DNA, the CDR3 is TGCAGCGTTGAAGAGGGAAGCGGGAGGTGCACAGATACGCAGTATTTT.

A word on this clonotype: The conserved closing phenylalanine or tryptophan is absent in this CDR3, likely reflecting a read error. The chain is built from TRBV12-3 or TRBV12-4 and TRBJ1-5; the D is unclear. Deletions cut 5 bases from V and 4 bases from J, with 9 bases between. The CDR3 consists of 13 residues. The CDR3 region is CASSGRGNQPQHC. CDR3 coding DNA: TGTGCCAGCAGTGGGAGAGGGAATCAGCCCCAGCATTGT.

This clonotype was picked up many times. CDR3 amino acids: CSVQGPNQPQHF. The CDR3 DNA follows: TGCAGCGTCCAGGGGCCCAATCAGCCCCAGCATTTT. The V gene is TRBV29-1, the J gene TRBJ1-5, with a tentative D call TRBD1 (6 bases). CDR3 length: 12 amino acids. V was clipped by 6 bases and J by 3 bases, with 9 bases between them. The V gene's germline CDR1 is SQVTM and CDR2 ANQGSEA.

This clonotype was observed at least ten times. This rearrangement joins TRBV4-1 to TRBJ2-1; 14 bases match TRBD2. Germline V CDR1 and CDR2: MGHRA, YSYEKL. J gave up 5 bases and V 1 base, and 1 base lay outside the gene matches. This CDR3 has 16 amino acids. The CDR3 loop is CASSQVGLAGDNEQFF. The CDR3 DNA follows: TGCGCCAGCAGCCAAGTGGGACTAGCGGGGGACAATGAGCAGTTCTTC.

Remarks on this clonotype: The junction does not match germline at one end; this may be a read error. This chain connects TRBV11-2 to TRBJ2-7; 7 bases are a match to TRBD1. The germline V gene has CDR1 SGHAT and CDR2 FQNNGV. This CDR3 spans 12 amino acids. As DNA, the CDR3 is TGTGCCAGTAGCTTAGGGGGCCACGAGGAGTACTTC. Amino acids: CASSLGGHEEYF.